The next 24 T cell receptor beta chains were all read from a single sample in a study of T cells in Graves' hyperthyroidism and ophthalmopathy. Amplified TCR beta CDR3 regions derived from RNA transcripts. The HTBI primer set drove a first-round RT-PCR of the TCR CDR3. TCRdb re-derived calls from the multiplex PCR reads in MiXCR, one entry per CDR3 protein. Of 300,000 to 400,000 distinct CDR3 sequences in the sample, 15% to 20% were seen once. The material sequenced was blood. The receptors shown here come from a woman between 45 and 65 years old with Graves' hyperthyroidism.

The chain links TRBV27 to TRBJ2-7; no clear D gene. V was pared by 9 bases and J by 2 bases, with 8 bases between. CDR1 is MNHEY and CDR2 is SMNVEV in the germline V gene (reference sequence). This CDR3 has 11 residues. In nucleotides, the CDR3 is TGTGCCAGTACATGCACCTACGAGCAGTACGTC. It codes for CASTCTYEQYV.

This clonotype was seen only a few times. The chain employs TRBV7-6 and TRBJ1-4, with D possibly being TRBD1 (5 bases). CDR1 and CDR2 (germline): SGHVS, FNYEAQ. The CDR3 spans 16 residues. The V gene lost 5 bases and the J gene lost 6 bases, with 19 bases spanning the gap. CDR3 nucleotide sequence: TGTGCCAGCAGCCGACTCGCCAGGACAAACGATGAAAAACTGTTTTTT. The encoded protein is CASSRLARTNDEKLFF. The full variable domain, completed using reference TRBV7-6 and TRBJ1-4, is GAGVSQSPRYKVTKRGQDVALRCDPISGHVSLYWYRQALGQGPEFLTYFNYEAQQDKSGLPNDRFSAERPEGSISTLTIQRTEQRDSAMYRCASSRLARTNDEKLFFGSGTQLSVL.

The table lists this clonotype with many counts. The rearrangement uses TRBV3-1 and TRBJ2-4; TRBD2 matches at 14 bases. V trimming: 4 bases; J trimming: 0 bases; junction bases outside the gene matches: 5. The CDR3 loop spans 18 amino acids. CDR1 is LGHDT and CDR2 is YNNKEL in the germline V gene (reference sequence). CDR3 nucleotides: TGTGCCAGCAGCCCGAGGACTAGCGGGGGGCTAGCCAAAAACATTCAGTACTTC. Amino acids: CASSPRTSGGLAKNIQYF.

This clonotype was recorded many times. The chain has TRBV18 and TRBJ2-5, with D perhaps given as TRBD1 or TRBD2 (5 bases each). This CDR3 is built from 14 residues. In germline, CDR1 is KGHSH, CDR2 LQKENI. V was trimmed by 1 base and J by 5 bases, leaving 11 bases between them. CDR3 bases: TGTGCCAGCTCACCACGAGGGGAGTGGGAGACCCAGTACTTC. Residues: CASSPRGEWETQYF.

This clonotype was found many times. The rearrangement links TRBV11-2 to TRBJ2-7, with D tentatively TRBD2 (6 bases). CDR3 length equals 15 residues. The germline gives CDR1 SGHAT, CDR2 FQNNGV. The germline V and J ends were trimmed by 5 bases and 3 bases, with 17 bases remaining between them. This CDR3 is CASSESGVSSYEQYV. The CDR3 DNA is TGTGCCAGCAGCGAATCGGGGGTTAGTAGCTACGAGCAGTACGTC.

The chain is built from TRBV20-1 and TRBJ2-3, with 7 bases lining up with TRBD2. The CDR3 runs 14 residues. Looked up from germline, CDR1 is DFQATT and CDR2 is SNEGSKA (reference sequence). V shed 5 bases and J 2 bases; nucleotides not matched to a gene: 7. For the CDR3, the DNA is TGCAGTGCTCCCAGCGGGGCGTACACAGATACGCAGTATTTT. Its translation is CSAPSGAYTDTQYF.

There are many counts of this clonotype. The chain couples TRBV11-2 to TRBJ1-2, with a weak D call TRBD1 (5 bases). Per the germline V gene, CDR1 is SGHAT and CDR2 is FQNNGV. V lost 3 bases and J 4 bases, leaving 9 bases between the germline ends. The CDR3 runs 13 residues. CDR3 protein: CASSFRQSYGYTF. The CDR3 DNA sequence: TGTGCCAGCAGCTTCCGACAGAGCTATGGCTACACCTTC.

The chain links TRBV12-3 or TRBV12-4 to TRBJ1-5, with 9 bases fitting TRBD1. After removal of 8 bases from V and 7 bases from J, the junction contained 6 bases not matched to a gene. CDR3 size: 13 residues. The CDR3 protein is CASGNRGQQPQHF. DNA for the CDR3: TGTGCCAGCGGAAACAGGGGGCAACAGCCCCAGCATTTT.

This chain uses TRBV6-6 with TRBJ1-6; D unresolved. V was shortened by 2 bases and J by 9 bases, with 14 bases between the two germline ends. Germline CDR1 MNHNY, CDR2 SVGAGI (reference sequence). The CDR3 has 15 residues. CDR3: CASSYRAGGSSPLHF. CDR3 DNA sequence: TGTGCCAGCAGTTACAGAGCAGGAGGCAGTTCACCCCTCCACTTT.

The chain combines TRBV20-1 with TRBJ2-1; tentatively, D is TRBD2 (6 bases). Germline CDR1 DFQATT, CDR2 SNEGSKA (reference sequence). This CDR3 has 13 amino acids. The V and J ends lost 5 bases and 5 bases respectively, with 13 bases between them. CDR3 in amino acids: CSAFTGGDNEQFF. For the CDR3, the DNA is TGCAGTGCTTTTACAGGCGGGGACAATGAGCAGTTCTTC.

This clonotype occurred a few times. The chain links TRBV30 to TRBJ1-1; D remains ambiguous. The CDR3 covers 9 residues. The V end lost 5 bases, the J end lost 11 bases, and 9 bases lay between the germline ends. CDR1 is GTSNPN, CDR2 SVGIG, per germline (reference sequence). The CDR3: CAWSPRAFF. DNA for the CDR3: TGTGCCTGGTCCCCCCGGGCTTTCTTT. The full variable domain, completed using reference TRBV30 and TRBJ1-1, is SQTIHQWPATLVQPVGSPLSLECTVEGTSNPNLYWYRQAAGRGLQLLFYSVGIGQISSEVPQNLSASRPQDRQFILSSKKLLLSDSGFYLCAWSPRAFFGQGTRLTVV.

J is TRBJ2-6 and V is TRBV9, with D tentatively TRBD1 or TRBD2 (5 bases each). This CDR3 spans 17 amino acids. Germline assignment: CDR1 SGDLS and CDR2 YYNGEE. Trimming took 4 bases from V and 0 from J, leaving 14 bases between them. The CDR3 DNA reads TGTGCCAGCAGCACTCGGGACCTCCGCTCTGGGGCCAACGTCCTGACTTTC. This gives the protein CASSTRDLRSGANVLTF.

This clonotype was seen a handful of times. The chain uses TRBV5-1 and TRBJ2-5; 10 nucleotides align to TRBD2. J lost 1 base, V lost 9 bases, and 9 bases had no gene match. CDR3 length equals 15 residues. Germline CDR1 and CDR2: SGHRS and YFSETQ. CDR3 in DNA: TGCGCCACCAAGAGACTAGCGGGTTTCCAAGAGACCCAGTACTTC. It translates to CATKRLAGFQETQYF.

This clonotype was detected only a few times. The rearrangement uses TRBV5-5 and TRBJ2-5, with D perhaps TRBD1 (6 bases). The germline V gene encodes CDR1 SGHKS and CDR2 YYEKEE (reference sequence). This CDR3 has 14 residues. V was clipped by 4 bases and J by 2 bases, with 12 bases between them. The CDR3 region is CASSTGHTQETQYF. Written as DNA, the CDR3 is TGTGCCAGCAGCACGGGACATACACAAGAGACCCAGTACTTC.

A note on this clonotype: A read error may explain this, as a much larger clone is one base away. The chain uses TRBV28 and TRBJ2-7; TRBD1 might be the D (6 bases). Germline CDR1 reads MDHEN; CDR2 reads SYDVKM. V was shortened by 8 bases and J by 5 bases, with 19 bases between the two germline ends. The CDR3 sequence is 14 residues long. The CDR3 protein is CASCSGHGSHEQYF. The CDR3 DNA is TGTGCCAGCTGCTCGGGACATGGGTCCCACGAGCAGTACTTC. Combining the CDR3 with reference TRBV28 and TRBJ2-7 gives the whole variable domain DVKVTQSSRYLVKRTGEKVFLECVQDMDHENMFWYRQDPGLGLRLIYFSYDVKMKEKGDIPEGYSVSREKKERFSLILESASTNQTSMYLCASCSGHGSHEQYFGPGTRLTVT.

This clonotype was detected ten times or more. The chain couples TRBV6-1 to TRBJ1-4; no clear D. V was cut by 7 bases and J by 7 bases, with 13 bases left in between. CDR1 is MNHNS and CDR2 is SASEGT in the germline V gene. The CDR3 is 13 residues long. CDR3 coding DNA: TGTGCCAGCACCCCGGGAGACCGTGAAAAACTGTTTTTT. Amino acids: CASTPGDREKLFF.

This clonotype was picked up a small number of times. An end of the junction differs from the germline gene, which may be a read error. The chain couples TRBV12-3 or TRBV12-4 to TRBJ2-1; either TRBD1 or TRBD2 may fit D (5 bases each). The CDR3 is made up of 17 amino acids. CDR3: CASTLSLGVQAANEQSF. For the CDR3, the DNA is TGTGCCAGCACGCTCTCGTTGGGGGTTCAAGCGGCCAATGAGCAGTCCTTC.

The chain has TRBV4-1 and TRBJ2-2; unclear D gene. Germline V CDR1 and CDR2: MGHRA, YSYEKL. The CDR3 runs 16 residues. The V gene lost 1 base and the J gene lost 6 bases, with 15 bases spanning the gap. CDR3 amino acids: CASSQGRIGKPGELFF. Here the CDR3 DNA reads TGCGCCAGCAGCCAAGGACGGATAGGGAAACCCGGGGAGCTGTTTTTT.

The V call is TRBV5-1, the J call TRBJ1-1, with D possibly being TRBD1 (6 bases). Trimming removed 5 bases at V and 11 bases at J, with 16 bases between. CDR1 is SGHRS and CDR2 is YFSETQ in the germline V gene. The CDR3 covers 12 residues. CDR3 in DNA: TGCGCCAGCAGATCCCGGGGGGGGCCCGCTTTCTTT. Translated, it gives CASRSRGGPAFF.

This chain uses TRBV4-1 with TRBJ2-5; D tentatively reads TRBD1 or TRBD2 (6 bases each). CDR3 size: 14 residues. In germline, CDR1 is MGHRA, CDR2 YSYEKL. Trimming removed 1 base from V and 5 bases from J, with 11 bases in between. Written as DNA, the CDR3 is TGCGCCAGCAGCCAAGGGAGAGGGGGGGAGACCCAGTACTTC. It yields the protein CASSQGRGGETQYF.

This clonotype was seen repeatedly, ten times or more. Here the CDR3 reads CAWSNIYPYQETQYF. The CDR3 DNA is TGTGCCTGGAGTAATATTTACCCGTACCAAGAGACCCAGTACTTC. The chain employs TRBV30 and TRBJ2-5; no reliable D call. Germline-derived CDR1 and CDR2 are GTSNPN and SVGIG (reference sequence). The CDR3 covers 15 residues. V dropped 2 bases and J dropped 0 bases, with 13 bases sitting between them.

This chain links TRBV6-1 with TRBJ1-2; D gene uncertain. From germline, CDR1 is MNHNS and CDR2 SASEGT. V lost 2 bases, J lost 1 base, and 11 bases lay in between. The CDR3 is made up of 15 amino acids. The CDR3 coding sequence is TGTGCCAGCAGTGAATTCCCATCGCTTAACTATGGCTACACCTTC. Translation: CASSEFPSLNYGYTF.

This clonotype was detected only a few times. The chain uses TRBV5-8 and TRBJ2-3; 10 bases are shared with TRBD2. This CDR3 is 17 amino acids long. Trimming cost V 0 bases and J 2 bases; bases outside gene matches: 6. Germline V gives CDR1 SGHTS, CDR2 YDEGEE. The DNA for the CDR3 is TGTGCCAGCAGCTTGGCGGTAGCGGGGGGCCCCACAGATACGCAGTATTTT. Translated: CASSLAVAGGPTDTQYF.

V usage is TRBV24-1 and J usage is TRBJ2-5; 14 bases are shared with TRBD2. With V trimmed by 4 bases and J by 9 bases, 12 bases remained unmatched. Germline values: CDR1 KGHDR, CDR2 SFDVKD. This CDR3 is 17 amino acids long. The CDR3 spells CATSDRLAGGPGEAQYF. CDR3 bases: TGTGCCACCAGTGACCGACTAGCGGGAGGGCCGGGGGAGGCCCAGTACTTC.